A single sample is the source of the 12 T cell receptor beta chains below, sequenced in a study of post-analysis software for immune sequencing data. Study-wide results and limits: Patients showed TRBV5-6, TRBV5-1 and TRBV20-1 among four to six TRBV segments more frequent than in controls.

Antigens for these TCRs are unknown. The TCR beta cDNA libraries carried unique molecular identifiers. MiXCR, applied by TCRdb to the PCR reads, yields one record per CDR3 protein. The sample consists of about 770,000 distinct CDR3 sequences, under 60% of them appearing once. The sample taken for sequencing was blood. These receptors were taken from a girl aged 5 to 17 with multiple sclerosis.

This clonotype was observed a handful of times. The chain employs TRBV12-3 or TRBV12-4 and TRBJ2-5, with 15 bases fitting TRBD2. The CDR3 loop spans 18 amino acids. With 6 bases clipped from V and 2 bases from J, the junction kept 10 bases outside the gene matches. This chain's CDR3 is CASSPGTSGRRNQETQYF. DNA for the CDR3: TGTGCCAGCAGCCCTGGGACTAGCGGGAGGAGGAATCAAGAGACCCAGTACTTC.

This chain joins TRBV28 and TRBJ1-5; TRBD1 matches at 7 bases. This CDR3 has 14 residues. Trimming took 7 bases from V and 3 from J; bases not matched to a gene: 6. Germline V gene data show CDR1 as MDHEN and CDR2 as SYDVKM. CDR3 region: CASTTRGFNQPQHF. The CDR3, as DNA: TGTGCCAGCACCACCAGGGGGTTCAATCAGCCCCAGCATTTT.

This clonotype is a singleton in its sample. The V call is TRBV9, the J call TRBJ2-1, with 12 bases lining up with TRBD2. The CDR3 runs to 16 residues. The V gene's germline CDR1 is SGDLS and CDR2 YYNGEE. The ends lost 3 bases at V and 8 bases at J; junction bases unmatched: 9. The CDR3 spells CASSARLAGAYDEQFF. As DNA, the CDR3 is TGTGCCAGCAGCGCCCGACTAGCGGGGGCGTACGATGAGCAGTTCTTC. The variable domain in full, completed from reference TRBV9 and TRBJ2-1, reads DSGVTQTPKHLITATGQRVTLRCSPRSGDLSVYWYQQSLDQGLQFLIQYYNGEERAKGNILERFSAQQFPDLHSELNLSSLELGDSALYFCASSARLAGAYDEQFFGPGTRLTVL.

This CDR3 reads CSARDKRGPSSTDTQYF. The CDR3, as DNA: TGCAGTGCTAGAGATAAGCGCGGACCATCTAGCACAGATACGCAGTATTTT. The J gene is TRBJ2-3, the V gene TRBV20-1; D call uncertain. The CDR3 spans 17 residues. Trimming took 0 bases from V and 0 from J, leaving 16 bases between them. Germline CDR1 is DFQATT and CDR2 is SNEGSKA (reference sequence).

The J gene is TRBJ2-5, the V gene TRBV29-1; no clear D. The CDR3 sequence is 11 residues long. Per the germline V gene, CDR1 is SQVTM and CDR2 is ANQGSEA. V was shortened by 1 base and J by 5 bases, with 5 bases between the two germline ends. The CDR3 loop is CSVEGKETQYF. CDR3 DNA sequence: TGCAGCGTTGAAGGGAAGGAGACCCAGTACTTC.

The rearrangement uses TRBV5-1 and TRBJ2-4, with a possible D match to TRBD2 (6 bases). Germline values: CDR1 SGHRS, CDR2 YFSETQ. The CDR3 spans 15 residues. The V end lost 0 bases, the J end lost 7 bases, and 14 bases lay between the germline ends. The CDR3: CASSLDGSVGNIQYF. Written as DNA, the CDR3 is TGCGCCAGCAGCTTGGACGGGAGTGTAGGGAACATTCAGTACTTC.

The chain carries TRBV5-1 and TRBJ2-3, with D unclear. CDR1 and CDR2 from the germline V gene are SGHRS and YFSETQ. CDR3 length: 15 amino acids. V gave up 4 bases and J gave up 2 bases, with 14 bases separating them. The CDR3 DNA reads TGCGCCAGCAGCCCCGGAACACCGCTCACAGATACGCAGTATTTT. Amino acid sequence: CASSPGTPLTDTQYF. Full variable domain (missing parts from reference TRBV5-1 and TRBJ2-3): KAGVTQTPRYLIKTRGQQVTLSCSPISGHRSVSWYQQTPGQGLQFLFEYFSETQRNKGNFPGRFSGRQFSNSRSEMNVSTLELGDSALYLCASSPGTPLTDTQYFGPGTRLTVL.

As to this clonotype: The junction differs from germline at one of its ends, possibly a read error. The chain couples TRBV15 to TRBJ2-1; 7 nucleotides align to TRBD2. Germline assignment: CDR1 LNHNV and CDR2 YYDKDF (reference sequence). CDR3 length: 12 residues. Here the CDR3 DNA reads TGTGCCACCAGCATGCGGGGGAATGGGCAGTTCTTC. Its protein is CATSMRGNGQFF. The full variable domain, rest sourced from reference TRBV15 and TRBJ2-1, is DAMVIQNPRYQVTQFGKPVTLSCSQTLNHNVMYWYQQKSSQAPKLLFHYYDKDFNNEADTPDNFQSRRPNTSFCFLDIRSPGLGDTAMYLCATSMRGNGQFFGPGTRLTVL.

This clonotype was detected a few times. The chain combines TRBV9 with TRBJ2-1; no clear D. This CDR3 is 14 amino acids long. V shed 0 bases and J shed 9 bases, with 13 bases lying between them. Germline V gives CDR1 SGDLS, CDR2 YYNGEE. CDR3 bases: TGTGCCAGCAGCGTAGGGCTAGGGCGGCGTGAGCAGTTCTTC. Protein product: CASSVGLGRREQFF.

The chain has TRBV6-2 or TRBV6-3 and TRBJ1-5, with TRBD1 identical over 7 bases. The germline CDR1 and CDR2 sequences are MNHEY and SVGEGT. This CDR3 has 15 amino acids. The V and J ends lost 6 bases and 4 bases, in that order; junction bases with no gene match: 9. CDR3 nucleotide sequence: TGTGCCAGCAGCCTGACAGGGCATGGGAATCAGCCCCAGCATTTT. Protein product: CASSLTGHGNQPQHF.

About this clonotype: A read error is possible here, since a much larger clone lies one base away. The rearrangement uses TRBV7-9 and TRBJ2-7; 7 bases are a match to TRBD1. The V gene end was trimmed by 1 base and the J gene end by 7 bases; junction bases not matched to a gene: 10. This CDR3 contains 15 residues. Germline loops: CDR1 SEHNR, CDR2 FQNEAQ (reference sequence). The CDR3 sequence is CASSLGTGVYNEQYF. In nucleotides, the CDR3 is TGTGCCAGCAGCTTAGGGACAGGTGTCTACAATGAGCAGTACTTC. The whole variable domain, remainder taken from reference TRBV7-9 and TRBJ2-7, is DTGVSQNPRHKITKRGQNVTFRCDPISEHNRLYWYRQTLGQGPEFLTYFQNEAQLEKSRLLSDRFSAERPKGSFSTLEIQRTEQGDSAMYLCASSLGTGVYNEQYFGPGTRLTVT.

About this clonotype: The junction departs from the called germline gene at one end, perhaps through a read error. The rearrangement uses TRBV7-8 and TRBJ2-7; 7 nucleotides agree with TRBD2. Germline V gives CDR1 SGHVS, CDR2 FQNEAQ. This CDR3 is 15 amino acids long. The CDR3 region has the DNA TGTGTCAGCAGCCCCCATCGACTAGCTCACGGTGAGCAGTACTTC. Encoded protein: CVSSPHRLAHGEQYF. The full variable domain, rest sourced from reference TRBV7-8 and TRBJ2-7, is GAGVSQSPRYKVAKRGQDVALRCDPISGHVSLFWYQQALGQGPEFLTYFQNEAQLDKSGLPSDRFFAERPEGSVSTLKIQRTQQEDSAVYLCVSSPHRLAHGEQYFGPGTRLTVT.